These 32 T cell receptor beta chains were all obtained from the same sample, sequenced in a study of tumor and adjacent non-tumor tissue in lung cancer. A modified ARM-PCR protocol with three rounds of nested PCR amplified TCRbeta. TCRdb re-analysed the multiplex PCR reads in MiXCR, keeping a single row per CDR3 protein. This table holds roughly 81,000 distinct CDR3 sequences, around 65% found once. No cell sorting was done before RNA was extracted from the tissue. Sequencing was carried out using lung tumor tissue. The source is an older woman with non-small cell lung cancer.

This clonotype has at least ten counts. In DNA, the CDR3 is TGTGCCAGCAGCTTAGTACTAGCGGGAGTTAATGAGCAGTTCTTC. Amino acids: CASSLVLAGVNEQFF. The rearrangement joins TRBV13 to TRBJ2-1, with TRBD2 matching 11 bases. V was pared by 1 base and J by 7 bases, with 3 bases of the junction left unmatched. Per the germline V gene, CDR1 is PRHDT and CDR2 is FYEKMQ (reference sequence). The CDR3 loop spans 15 amino acids.

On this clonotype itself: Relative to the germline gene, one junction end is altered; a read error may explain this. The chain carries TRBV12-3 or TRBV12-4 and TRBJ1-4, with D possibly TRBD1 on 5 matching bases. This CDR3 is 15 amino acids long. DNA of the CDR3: TGTGCCAGCAGTTCGGAGGGACGGGATAATGAAAAACTGTATTTT. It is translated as CASSSEGRDNEKLYF.

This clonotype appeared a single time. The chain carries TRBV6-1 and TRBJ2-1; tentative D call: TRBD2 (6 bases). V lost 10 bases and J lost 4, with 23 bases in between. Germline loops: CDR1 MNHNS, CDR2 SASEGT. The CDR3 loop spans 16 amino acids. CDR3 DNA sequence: TGTGCCATCAACGAAGGCTGGGTAGCGGAGTACAATGAGCAGTTCTTC. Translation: CAINEGWVAEYNEQFF.

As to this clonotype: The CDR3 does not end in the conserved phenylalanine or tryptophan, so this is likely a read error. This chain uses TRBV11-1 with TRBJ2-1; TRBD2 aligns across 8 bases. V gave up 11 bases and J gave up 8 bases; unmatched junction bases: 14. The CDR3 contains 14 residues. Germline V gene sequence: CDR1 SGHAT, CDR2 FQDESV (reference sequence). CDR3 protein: CAGSPREGRYEQFL. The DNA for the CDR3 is TGTGCCGGTAGCCCACGGGAGGGCCGCTATGAGCAGTTCTTA.

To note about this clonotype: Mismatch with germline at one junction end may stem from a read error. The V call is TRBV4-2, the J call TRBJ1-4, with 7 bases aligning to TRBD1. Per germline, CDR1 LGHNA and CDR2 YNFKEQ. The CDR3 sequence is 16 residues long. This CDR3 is CASSQDWDSQNEKLFF. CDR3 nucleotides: TGTGCGAGCAGCCAAGATTGGGACAGTCAGAATGAAAAACTGTTTTTT.

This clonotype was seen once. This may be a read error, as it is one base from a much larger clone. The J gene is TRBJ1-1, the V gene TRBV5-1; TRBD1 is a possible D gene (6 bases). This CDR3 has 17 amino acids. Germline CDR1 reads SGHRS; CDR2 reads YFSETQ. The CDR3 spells CAGSLVPRGLGGTEAFF. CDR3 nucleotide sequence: TGCGCCGGCAGCTTGGTGCCGCGGGGGCTGGGAGGCACTGAAGCTTTCTTT. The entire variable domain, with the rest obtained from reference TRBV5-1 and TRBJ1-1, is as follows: KAGVTQTPRYLIKTRGQQVTLSCSPISGHRSVSWYQQTPGQGLQFLFEYFSETQRNKGNFPGRFSGRQFSNSRSEMNVSTLELGDSALYLCAGSLVPRGLGGTEAFFGQGTRLTVV.

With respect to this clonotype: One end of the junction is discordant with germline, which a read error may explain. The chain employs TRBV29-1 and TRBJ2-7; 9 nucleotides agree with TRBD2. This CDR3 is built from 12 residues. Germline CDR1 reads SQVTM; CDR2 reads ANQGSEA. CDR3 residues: CSGTSAAYEHYF. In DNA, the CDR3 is TGCAGCGGGACTAGCGCGGCCTACGAGCATTACTTC.

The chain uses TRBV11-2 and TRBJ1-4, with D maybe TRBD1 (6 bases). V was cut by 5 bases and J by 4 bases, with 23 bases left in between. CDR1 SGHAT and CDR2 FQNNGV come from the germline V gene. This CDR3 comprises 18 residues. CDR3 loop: CASSQHVWEQGLNEKLFF. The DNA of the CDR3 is TGTGCCAGCAGCCAACACGTTTGGGAACAGGGACTTAATGAAAAACTGTTTTTT.

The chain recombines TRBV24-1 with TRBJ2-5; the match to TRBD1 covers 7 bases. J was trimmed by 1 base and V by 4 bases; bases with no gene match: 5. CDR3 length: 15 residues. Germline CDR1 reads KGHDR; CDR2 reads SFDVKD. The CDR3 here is CATSDYRQGQETQYF. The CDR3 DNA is TGTGCCACCAGTGACTACCGACAGGGCCAAGAGACCCAGTACTTC.

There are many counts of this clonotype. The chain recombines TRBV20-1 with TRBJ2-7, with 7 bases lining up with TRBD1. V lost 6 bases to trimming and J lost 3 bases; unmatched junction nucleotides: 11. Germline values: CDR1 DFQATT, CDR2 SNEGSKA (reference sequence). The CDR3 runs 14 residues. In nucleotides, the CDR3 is TGCAGTGCCAGGTTAGGGGGCGGACTCTACGAGCAGTACTTC. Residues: CSARLGGGLYEQYF.

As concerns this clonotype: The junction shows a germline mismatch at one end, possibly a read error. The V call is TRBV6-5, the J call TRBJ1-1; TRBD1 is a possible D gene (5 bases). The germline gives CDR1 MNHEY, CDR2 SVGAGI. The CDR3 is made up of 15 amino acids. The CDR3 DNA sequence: TGTGCCAGCACTTCCTTGGGGGAGGTGCTCACTGAAGTTTTCTTT. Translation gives CASTSLGEVLTEVFF.

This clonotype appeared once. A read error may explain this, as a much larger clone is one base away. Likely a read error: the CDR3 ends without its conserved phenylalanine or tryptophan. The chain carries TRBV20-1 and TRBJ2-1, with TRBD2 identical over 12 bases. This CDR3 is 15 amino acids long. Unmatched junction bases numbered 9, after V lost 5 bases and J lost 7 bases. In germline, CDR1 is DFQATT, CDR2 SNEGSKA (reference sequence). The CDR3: CSAFELAGGSNEQFS. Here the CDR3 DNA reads TGCAGTGCTTTCGAACTAGCGGGAGGTAGTAATGAGCAGTTCTCC.

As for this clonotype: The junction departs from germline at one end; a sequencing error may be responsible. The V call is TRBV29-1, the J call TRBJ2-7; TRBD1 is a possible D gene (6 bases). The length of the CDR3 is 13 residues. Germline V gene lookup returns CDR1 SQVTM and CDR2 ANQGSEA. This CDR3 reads CNVDLGRGYEHYF. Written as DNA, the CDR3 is TGCAACGTTGACCTGGGCAGGGGTTACGAGCATTACTTC.

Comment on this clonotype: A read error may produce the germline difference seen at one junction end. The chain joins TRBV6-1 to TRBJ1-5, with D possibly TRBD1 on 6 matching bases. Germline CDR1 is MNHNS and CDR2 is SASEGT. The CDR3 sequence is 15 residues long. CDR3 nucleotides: TGTGCCAGCAGTCCCGCCGGGACAAGGGTTCAGCCCCAGCACTTT. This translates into CASSPAGTRVQPQHF.

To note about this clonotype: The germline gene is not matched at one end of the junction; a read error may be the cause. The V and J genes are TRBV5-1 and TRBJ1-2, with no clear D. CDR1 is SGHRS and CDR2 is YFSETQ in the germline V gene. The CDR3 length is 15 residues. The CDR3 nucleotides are TGCGCCAGCAGCTTGGTAGGCGACGGTATCTATAGCTACACCTTC. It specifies CASSLVGDGIYSYTF.

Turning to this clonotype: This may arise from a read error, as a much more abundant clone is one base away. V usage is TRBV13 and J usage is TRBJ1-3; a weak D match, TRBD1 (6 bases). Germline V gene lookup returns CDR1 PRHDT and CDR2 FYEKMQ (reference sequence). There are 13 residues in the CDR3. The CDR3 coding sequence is TGTACCAGCAGAATGGACAGAGGAAACACCATATATTTT. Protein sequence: CTSRMDRGNTIYF.

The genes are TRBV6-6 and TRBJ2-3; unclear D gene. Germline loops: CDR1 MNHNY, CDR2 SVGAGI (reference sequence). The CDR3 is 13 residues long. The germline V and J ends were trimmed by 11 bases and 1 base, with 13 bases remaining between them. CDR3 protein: CAGLTWGTDTQYF. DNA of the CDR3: TGTGCCGGCCTTACTTGGGGCACAGATACGCAGTATTTT.

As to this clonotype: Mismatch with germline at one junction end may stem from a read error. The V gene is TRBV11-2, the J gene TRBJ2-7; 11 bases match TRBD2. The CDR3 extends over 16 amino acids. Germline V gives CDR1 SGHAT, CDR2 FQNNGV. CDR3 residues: CATSLTAGLAGGEQYF. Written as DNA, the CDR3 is TGTGCCACCAGCCTCACAGCCGGGCTAGCGGGAGGCGAGCAGTACTTC. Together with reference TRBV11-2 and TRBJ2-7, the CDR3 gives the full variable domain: EAGVAQSPRYKIIEKRQSVAFWCNPISGHATLYWYQQILGQGPKLLIQFQNNGVVDDSQLPKDRFSAERLKGVDSTLKIQPAKLEDSAVYLCATSLTAGLAGGEQYFGPGTRLTVT.

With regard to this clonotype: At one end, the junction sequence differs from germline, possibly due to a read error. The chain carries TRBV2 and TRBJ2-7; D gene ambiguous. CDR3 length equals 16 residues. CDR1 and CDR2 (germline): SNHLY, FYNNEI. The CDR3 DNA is TGTGCCAGCAGTAAAGCCACAATAGTGGACTCCTACGAGCAGTACTTC. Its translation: CASSKATIVDSYEQYF.

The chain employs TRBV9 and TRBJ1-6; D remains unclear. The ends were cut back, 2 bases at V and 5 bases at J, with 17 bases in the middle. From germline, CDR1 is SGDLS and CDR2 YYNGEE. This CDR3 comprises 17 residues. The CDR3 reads CASSVGPADPHNSPLHF. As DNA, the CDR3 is TGTGCCAGCAGCGTCGGGCCGGCCGACCCCCATAATTCACCCCTCCACTTT.

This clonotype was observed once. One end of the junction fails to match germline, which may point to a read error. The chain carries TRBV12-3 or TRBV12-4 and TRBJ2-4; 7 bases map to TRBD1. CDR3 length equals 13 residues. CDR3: CASSPGQIKDRNF. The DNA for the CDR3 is TGCGCCAGCAGCCCGGGACAGATAAAAGATCGGAACTTC.

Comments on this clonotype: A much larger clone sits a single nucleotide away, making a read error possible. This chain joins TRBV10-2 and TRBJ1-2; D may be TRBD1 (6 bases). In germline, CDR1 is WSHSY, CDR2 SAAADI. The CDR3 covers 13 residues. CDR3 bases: TGCGCCACCCAGACGGGGGCTGGTTATGGCTACATCTTC. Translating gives CATQTGAGYGYIF.

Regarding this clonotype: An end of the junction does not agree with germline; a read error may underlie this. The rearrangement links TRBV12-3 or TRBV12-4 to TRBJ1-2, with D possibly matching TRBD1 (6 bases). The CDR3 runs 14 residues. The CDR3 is CASSPRGANYGCTF. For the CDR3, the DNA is TGTGCCAGCAGCCCCAGGGGCGCTAACTACGGCTGCACCTTC.

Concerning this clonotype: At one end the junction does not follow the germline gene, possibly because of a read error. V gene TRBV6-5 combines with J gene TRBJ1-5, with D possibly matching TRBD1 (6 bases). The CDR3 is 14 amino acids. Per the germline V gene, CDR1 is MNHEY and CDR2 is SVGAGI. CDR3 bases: TGTGCCAACAGGAATACAGGGCGCAATCGGCCCCAGCATTTT. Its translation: CANRNTGRNRPQHF.

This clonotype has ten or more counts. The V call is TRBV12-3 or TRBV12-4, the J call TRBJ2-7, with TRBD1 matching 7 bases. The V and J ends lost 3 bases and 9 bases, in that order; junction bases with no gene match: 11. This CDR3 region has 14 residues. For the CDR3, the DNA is TGTGCCAGCAGTTTGAACAGGGGAGTGCCGGCGCAGTACTTC. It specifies CASSLNRGVPAQYF.

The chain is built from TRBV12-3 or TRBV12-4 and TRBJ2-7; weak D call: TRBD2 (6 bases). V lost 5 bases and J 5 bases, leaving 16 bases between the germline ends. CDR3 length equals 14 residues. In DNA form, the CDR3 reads TGTGCCAGCAGTCCGAACGGGAGTCAACACGAGCAGTACTTC. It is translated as CASSPNGSQHEQYF.

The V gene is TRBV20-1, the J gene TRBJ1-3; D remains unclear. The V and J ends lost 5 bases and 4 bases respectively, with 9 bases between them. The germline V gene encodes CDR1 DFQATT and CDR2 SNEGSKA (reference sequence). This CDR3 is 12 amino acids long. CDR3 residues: CSAPVGGNTIYF. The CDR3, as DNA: TGCAGTGCTCCCGTGGGAGGAAACACCATATATTTT.

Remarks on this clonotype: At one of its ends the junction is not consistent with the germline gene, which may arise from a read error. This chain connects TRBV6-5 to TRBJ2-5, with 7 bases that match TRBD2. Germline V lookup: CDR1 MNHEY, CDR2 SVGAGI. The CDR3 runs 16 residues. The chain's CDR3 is CASTYSPGGGEETQYF. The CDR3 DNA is TGTGCCAGCACTTACTCGCCTGGGGGGGGGGAAGAGACCCAGTACTTC.

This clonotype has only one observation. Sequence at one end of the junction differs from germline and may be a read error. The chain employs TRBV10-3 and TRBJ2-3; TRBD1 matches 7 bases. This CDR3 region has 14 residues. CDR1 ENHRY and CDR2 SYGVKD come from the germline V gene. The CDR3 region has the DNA TGTGCCATCAGTGAGAGGGGGCGGGCAGATACACAGTATTTT. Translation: CAISERGRADTQYF.

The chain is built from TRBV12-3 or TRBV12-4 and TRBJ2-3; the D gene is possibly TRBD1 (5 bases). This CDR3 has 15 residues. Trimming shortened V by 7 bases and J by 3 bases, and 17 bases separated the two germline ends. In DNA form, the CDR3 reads TGTGCCAGCAATCCAGCAGGGTCTAGTACAGATACGCAGTATTTT. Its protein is CASNPAGSSTDTQYF.

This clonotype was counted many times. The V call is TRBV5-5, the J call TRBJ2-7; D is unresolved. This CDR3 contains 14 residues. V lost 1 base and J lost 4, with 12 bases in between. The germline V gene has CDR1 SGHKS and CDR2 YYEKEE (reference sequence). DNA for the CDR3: TGTGCCAGCAGCTTGAGGTACGGGCCTTACGAGCAGTACTTC. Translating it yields CASSLRYGPYEQYF.

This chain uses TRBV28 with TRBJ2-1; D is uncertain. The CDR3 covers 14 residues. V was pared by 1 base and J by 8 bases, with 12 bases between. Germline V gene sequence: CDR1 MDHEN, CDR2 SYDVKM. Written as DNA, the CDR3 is TGTGCCAGCAGTTTATCCCCCTTAGACTATGAGCAGTTCTTC. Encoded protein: CASSLSPLDYEQFF.